Following are 28 T cell receptor beta chains from one sample sequenced in a study of early T cells in non-severe SARS-CoV-2 infection. TCRdb re-called the 5' RACE reads through MiXCR, storing one row per CDR3 protein. The sample shows about 90,000 distinct CDR3 sequences, 9.5% to 15% of them seen only once. Sequences were derived from whole blood, sampled at baseline. The source is an adult who was a healthcare worker with PCR-confirmed SARS-CoV-2 infection or an uninfected control (not recorded which).

This clonotype was observed many times. DNA of the CDR3: TGTGCCAGCAGCTCCGACAGGGATCAGCCCCAGCATTTT. Translating gives CASSSDRDQPQHF. The rearrangement links TRBV11-2 to TRBJ1-5; 7 positions match TRBD1. The trim removed 4 bases at V and 5 bases at J, leaving 2 bases unmatched. CDR3 length equals 13 residues. Germline values: CDR1 SGHAT, CDR2 FQNNGV.

J is TRBJ2-1 and V is TRBV5-1, with D possibly being TRBD2 (6 bases). The CDR3 sequence is 19 residues long. Germline lookup yields CDR1 SGHRS and CDR2 YFSETQ. V gave up 0 bases and J gave up 0 bases, with 19 bases separating them. The DNA for the CDR3 is TGCGCCAGCAGCTTGGGTAGGAGGGCCGGACCCTCCTCCTACAATGAGCAGTTCTTC. Its translation is CASSLGRRAGPSSYNEQFF. Using reference TRBV5-1 and TRBJ2-1 for the parts outside the CDR3, the full variable domain is KAGVTQTPRYLIKTRGQQVTLSCSPISGHRSVSWYQQTPGQGLQFLFEYFSETQRNKGNFPGRFSGRQFSNSRSEMNVSTLELGDSALYLCASSLGRRAGPSSYNEQFFGPGTRLTVL.

This clonotype has a count of ten or more. The chain combines TRBV5-1 with TRBJ1-3; 9 bases fit TRBD1. Germline CDR1 SGHRS, CDR2 YFSETQ. The CDR3 has 14 amino acids. J was trimmed by 7 bases and V by 4 bases; bases with no gene match: 6. The DNA of the CDR3 is TGCGCCAGCAGCCGGGGACAGGGAGACAACACCATATATTTT. This encodes CASSRGQGDNTIYF.

This clonotype was found many times. Written as DNA, the CDR3 is TGTGCCAGCAGCTTATTGGGGACTAGCGTCCATGAGCAGTTCTTC. Encoded protein: CASSLLGTSVHEQFF. V and J are TRBV7-3 and TRBJ2-1; 10 bases match TRBD2. Germline trimming cut 2 bases from V and 8 bases from J; bases unmatched to any gene: 6. Germline CDR1 SGHTA, CDR2 FQGTGA. The CDR3 consists of 15 residues.

The sample holds one count of this clonotype. The rearrangement joins TRBV7-9 to TRBJ2-3, with D possibly being TRBD1 or TRBD2 (5 bases each). The CDR3 totals 17 residues. V lost 5 bases, J lost 2 bases, and 20 bases lay in between. Germline CDR1 is SEHNR and CDR2 is FQNEAQ (reference sequence). The CDR3 nucleotides are TGTGCCAGCAGCCTACTTTCGGGGCTAGCCATCACAGATACGCAGTATTTT. It translates to CASSLLSGLAITDTQYF.

This clonotype was seen at least ten times. The chain employs TRBV27 and TRBJ2-7; 9 positions agree with TRBD1. The CDR3 is 15 residues long. V lost 0 bases to trimming and J lost 6 bases; unmatched junction nucleotides: 6. Germline loops: CDR1 MNHEY, CDR2 SMNVEV (reference sequence). This CDR3 is CASSLSGTGLGEQYF. The DNA of the CDR3 is TGTGCCAGCAGTTTATCGGGGACAGGGCTGGGCGAGCAGTACTTC.

The chain couples TRBV28 to TRBJ1-6; D gene ambiguous. This CDR3 contains 14 residues. Trimming took 6 bases from V and 10 from J, leaving 16 bases between them. Germline loops: CDR1 MDHEN, CDR2 SYDVKM. The CDR3 is CASSRLSEGSPLHF. DNA for the CDR3: TGTGCCAGCAGCCGATTATCAGAGGGATCACCCCTCCACTTT.

This clonotype showed up many times. The rearrangement links TRBV7-6 to TRBJ2-1; D perhaps matches TRBD1 (5 bases). Deletions cut 5 bases from V and 0 bases from J, with 14 bases between. The CDR3 length is 16 residues. Per the germline V gene, CDR1 is SGHVS and CDR2 is FNYEAQ. CDR3 in DNA: TGTGCCAGCAGCCCAACTCAGGGCCGCTCCTACAATGAGCAGTTCTTC. Amino acid sequence: CASSPTQGRSYNEQFF.

This clonotype was detected a few times. The genes are TRBV19 and TRBJ2-3, with TRBD2 identical over 9 bases. This CDR3 contains 17 residues. CDR1 and CDR2 (germline): LNHDA, SQIVND (reference sequence). The J segment lost 4 bases and the V segment lost 6 bases, leaving 14 bases of the junction unmatched. DNA of the CDR3: TGTGCCAGTAGGTACACCCCCGGGCTAGCGGGATCAGATACGCAGTATTTT. Protein product: CASRYTPGLAGSDTQYF.

This clonotype was counted between two and nine times. V is TRBV28 and J is TRBJ1-5; D might be TRBD1 (5 bases). The V gene's germline CDR1 is MDHEN and CDR2 SYDVKM. The CDR3 sequence is 14 residues long. V lost 9 bases to trimming and J lost 7 bases, with 19 bases between them. CDR3 nucleotide sequence: TGTGCCAGTATGGGGGAGAGGGGAAGGCAGCCCCAGCATTTT. Its translation: CASMGERGRQPQHF. The whole variable domain, remainder taken from reference TRBV28 and TRBJ1-5, is DVKVTQSSRYLVKRTGEKVFLECVQDMDHENMFWYRQDPGLGLRLIYFSYDVKMKEKGDIPEGYSVSREKKERFSLILESASTNQTSMYLCASMGERGRQPQHFGDGTRLSIL.

The gene calls are TRBV11-2 and TRBJ1-2; D unresolved. The germline V gene encodes CDR1 SGHAT and CDR2 FQNNGV. V gave up 6 bases and J gave up 4 bases, with 18 bases separating them. There are 15 residues in the CDR3. In DNA, the CDR3 is TGTGCCAGCAGTTCGAGGACCCAAGAAGTCTATGGCTACACCTTC. Residues: CASSSRTQEVYGYTF.

The genes are TRBV18 and TRBJ1-2; no reliable D call. Germline V gene data show CDR1 as KGHSH and CDR2 as LQKENI. The CDR3 length is 14 residues. The V gene lost 3 bases and the J gene lost 0 bases, with 8 bases spanning the gap. The CDR3 region has the DNA TGTGCCAGCTCACCCCTGGCAGCTAACTATGGCTACACCTTC. Its protein product is CASSPLAANYGYTF.

This clonotype has just a few counts. This rearrangement joins TRBV29-1 to TRBJ2-5; D possibly matches TRBD1 or TRBD2 (5 bases each). This CDR3 has 13 residues. V was clipped by 5 bases and J by 5 bases, with 15 bases between them. In germline, CDR1 is SQVTM, CDR2 ANQGSEA. The CDR3: CSVMGVFTETQYF. The CDR3, as DNA: TGCAGCGTTATGGGGGTCTTCACGGAGACCCAGTACTTC.

This clonotype was counted many times. The V gene is TRBV6-5, the J gene TRBJ2-1; TRBD2 agrees at 12 bases. CDR3 length: 14 residues. Per germline, CDR1 MNHEY and CDR2 SVGAGI. V was pared by 6 bases and J by 10 bases, with 7 bases of the junction left unmatched. DNA of the CDR3: TGTGCCAGCAGGGCTAGCGGGAGGGCGAGGGAGCAGTTCTTC. It encodes CASRASGRAREQFF.

V and J are TRBV7-3 and TRBJ2-5; D is possibly TRBD2 (6 bases). Germline V gene sequence: CDR1 SGHTA, CDR2 FQGTGA. This CDR3 is 13 amino acids long. V lost 6 bases to trimming and J lost 5 bases, with 13 bases between them. For the CDR3, the DNA is TGTGCCAGCAGTCCGGGAGTCAGGGAGACCCAGTACTTC. It specifies CASSPGVRETQYF.

The J gene is TRBJ1-2, the V gene TRBV11-3; no clear D gene. The CDR3 extends over 16 amino acids. In germline, CDR1 is SGHNT, CDR2 YENEEA. The V end was cut by 5 bases, the J end by 1 base, with 17 bases between. The CDR3 region has the DNA TGTGCCAGCAGCCCCATGACCGGGGTAGTTAACTATGGCTACACCTTC. Translation gives CASSPMTGVVNYGYTF. Variable domain in full (rest from reference TRBV11-3 and TRBJ1-2): EAGVVQSPRYKIIEKKQPVAFWCNPISGHNTLYWYLQNLGQGPELLIRYENEEAVDDSQLPKDRFSAERLKGVDSTLKIQPAELGDSAVYLCASSPMTGVVNYGYTFGSGTRLTVV.

V and J are TRBV4-2 and TRBJ2-5; D is uncertain. Germline loops: CDR1 LGHNA, CDR2 YNFKEQ. Trimming took off 0 bases at V and 4 bases at J, with 24 bases between the two ends. This CDR3 region has 19 residues. CDR3 residues: CASSQEPRTDPMSSETQYF. DNA of the CDR3: TGTGCCAGCAGCCAAGAACCCCGAACGGATCCCATGTCGTCAGAGACCCAGTACTTC.

The chain employs TRBV12-3 or TRBV12-4 and TRBJ2-7; 8 nucleotides match TRBD1. Trimming at V came to 5 bases and at J to 6 bases, leaving 6 bases not matched to a gene. The CDR3 runs to 13 residues. The chain's CDR3 is CASSNHDRGEQYF. The CDR3 DNA reads TGTGCCAGCAGTAACCATGACAGGGGCGAGCAGTACTTC.

This clonotype occurred a few times. The chain employs TRBV4-2 and TRBJ2-3; maybe TRBD2 (6 bases). Looked up from germline, CDR1 is LGHNA and CDR2 is YNFKEQ. Trimming shortened V by 5 bases and J by 0 bases, and 18 bases separated the two germline ends. This CDR3 is built from 17 residues. CDR3 loop: CASSITGVADSTDTQYF. Written as DNA, the CDR3 is TGTGCCAGCAGCATCACCGGGGTAGCGGATAGCACAGATACGCAGTATTTT.

This clonotype was recorded many times. The CDR3 spells CAWSWDRERSYEQYF. In DNA form, the CDR3 reads TGTGCCTGGAGCTGGGACAGGGAAAGATCCTACGAGCAGTACTTC. The rearrangement uses TRBV30 and TRBJ2-7; 9 bases align to TRBD1. V lost 3 bases to trimming and J lost 1 base; unmatched junction nucleotides: 7. CDR1 GTSNPN and CDR2 SVGIG come from the germline V gene (reference sequence). CDR3 length equals 15 residues.

The rearrangement uses TRBV12-3 or TRBV12-4 and TRBJ2-2; 9 bases are shared with TRBD2. V shed 3 bases and J 5 bases; nucleotides not matched to a gene: 1. The CDR3 is 14 amino acids. In DNA, the CDR3 is TGTGCCAGCAGTTTGCTAGCGGGGACCGGGGAGCTGTTTTTT. Its protein is CASSLLAGTGELFF.

The genes are TRBV7-2 and TRBJ2-1; D unresolved. The CDR3 is made up of 15 amino acids. Germline loops: CDR1 SGHTA, CDR2 FQGNSA. The germline V and J ends were trimmed by 2 bases and 8 bases, with 16 bases remaining between them. The CDR3 coding sequence is TGTGCCAGCAGCTTATTTGGGAATCCGGCGGATGAGCAGTTCTTC. Protein: CASSLFGNPADEQFF.

A few counts support this clonotype. This rearrangement joins TRBV20-1 to TRBJ2-5; 10 nucleotides match TRBD1. This CDR3 is 16 amino acids long. Germline V gene data show CDR1 as DFQATT and CDR2 as SNEGSKA (reference sequence). J gave up 5 bases and V 3 bases, and 12 bases lay outside the gene matches. This CDR3 is CSARDPTGGLSETQYF. CDR3 in DNA: TGCAGTGCTAGGGATCCGACAGGGGGCCTATCGGAGACCCAGTACTTC.

The rearrangement links TRBV7-3 to TRBJ2-2; 10 bases match TRBD2. The CDR3 contains 15 residues. V lost 2 bases and J lost 6; bases outside the gene matches: 3. Germline V gives CDR1 SGHTA, CDR2 FQGTGA. For the CDR3, the DNA is TGTGCCAGCAGCTTAGCACTAGCGGGACCCGGGGAGCTGTTTTTT. Its protein product is CASSLALAGPGELFF.

This clonotype showed up just a few times. This chain uses TRBV24-1 with TRBJ1-5; D is uncertain. The V end was cut by 2 bases, the J end by 3 bases, with 16 bases between. The CDR3 covers 17 residues. CDR1 KGHDR and CDR2 SFDVKD come from the germline V gene. CDR3 loop: CATSDSRSGPLNQPQHF. In DNA, the CDR3 is TGTGCCACCAGTGATTCCCGGTCCGGGCCCCTCAATCAGCCCCAGCATTTT.

This clonotype was recorded a few times. This rearrangement joins TRBV5-8 to TRBJ2-1, with TRBD2 identical over 11 bases. The CDR3 totals 17 residues. Germline trimming cut 6 bases from V and 9 bases from J; bases unmatched to any gene: 17. The germline gives CDR1 SGHTS, CDR2 YDEGEE. The CDR3 loop reads CASTPWGTSGSLVEQFF. DNA for the CDR3: TGTGCCAGCACCCCCTGGGGAACTAGCGGGAGTTTGGTTGAGCAGTTCTTC.

This clonotype was seen a handful of times. This rearrangement joins TRBV25-1 to TRBJ2-1; 8 bases are a match to TRBD2. Germline assignment: CDR1 MGHDK and CDR2 SYGVNS. This CDR3 is 16 amino acids long. After removal of 3 bases from V and 1 base from J, the junction contained 5 bases not matched to a gene. CDR3 sequence reads: CASSDPSGSSYNEQFF. The CDR3 nucleotides are TGTGCCAGCAGTGACCCGAGCGGGAGTTCCTACAATGAGCAGTTCTTC.

Many counts were recorded for this clonotype. The chain couples TRBV7-9 to TRBJ2-7; no reliable D call. The ends were cut back, 1 base at V and 5 bases at J, with 3 bases in the middle. CDR1 and CDR2 (germline): SEHNR, FQNEAQ (reference sequence). This CDR3 region has 11 residues. CDR3 amino acids: CASSLGDEQYF. The CDR3 DNA reads TGTGCCAGCAGCTTAGGGGACGAGCAGTACTTC. Together with reference TRBV7-9 and TRBJ2-7, the CDR3 gives the full variable domain: DTGVSQNPRHKITKRGQNVTFRCDPISEHNRLYWYRQTLGQGPEFLTYFQNEAQLEKSRLLSDRFSAERPKGSFSTLEIQRTEQGDSAMYLCASSLGDEQYFGPGTRLTVT.